This TCR beta chain was sequenced for a study of T cell repertoires in cytomegalovirus infection. Each CDR3 protein gets one entry after TCRdb re-called the reads with MiXCR. The repertoire holds 750,000 to 950,000 distinct CDR3 sequences, with almost 30% as singletons. Study findings and constraints: CMV-specific TCR beta clonotypes restricted by HLA-C were the ones dominating the ex vivo response.

This CDR3 is built from 15 residues. Germline values: CDR1 MDHEN, CDR2 SYDVKM. V shed 6 bases, J shed 4 bases, and the junction held 11 bases outside the gene matches. On this clonotype itself: The target antigen is unknown.

This sequence originates from a human donor in good health (CMV status not recorded). Some clones in this sample may be carry-over from other donors' samples. The sample was cultured CD8+ T cells from PBMCs, taken from culture after CMV antigen stimulation. The genes are TRBV28 and TRBJ2-7, with 8 bases matching TRBD1. CDR3 sequence: CASSPRAGGGYEQYV. In DNA form, the CDR3 reads TGTGCCAGCAGCCCTAGAGCAGGGGGCGGTTACGAGCAGTACGTC.